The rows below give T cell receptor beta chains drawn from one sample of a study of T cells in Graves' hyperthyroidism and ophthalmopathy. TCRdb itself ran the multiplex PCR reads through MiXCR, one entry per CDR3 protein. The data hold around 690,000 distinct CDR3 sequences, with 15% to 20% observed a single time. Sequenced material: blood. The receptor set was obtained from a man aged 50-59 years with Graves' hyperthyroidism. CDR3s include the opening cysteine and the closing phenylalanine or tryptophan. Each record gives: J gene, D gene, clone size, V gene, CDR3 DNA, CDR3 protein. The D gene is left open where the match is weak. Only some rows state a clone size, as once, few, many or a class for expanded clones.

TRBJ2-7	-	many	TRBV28	TGTGCCAGCACCCTAGACGGGTCCTACGAGCAGTACTTC	CASTLDGSYEQYF
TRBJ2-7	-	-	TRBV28	TGTGCCAGCAGTTTCCCCTCCCCCTACGAGCAGTACTTC	CASSFPSPYEQYF
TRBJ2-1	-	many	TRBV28	TGTGCCAGCAGTTCCTCGCGGAATGAGCAGTTCTTC	CASSSSRNEQFF
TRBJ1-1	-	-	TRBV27	TGTGCCAGCAGGGAAACACGGCAGGACACTGAAGCTTTCTTT	CASRETRQDTEAFF
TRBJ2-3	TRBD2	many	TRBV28	TGTGCCAGCAGTTCCCCGGCTAGCGGGAAGCCGCAGTATTTT	CASSSPASGKPQYF
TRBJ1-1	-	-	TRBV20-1	TGCAGTGCTAGATCCGCTGGGGGGGGGCGAGGGGACACTGAAGCTTTCTTT	CSARSAGGGRGDTEAFF
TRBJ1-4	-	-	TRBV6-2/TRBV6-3	TGTGCCAGCAGAGACGGACAGACTAATGAAAAACTGTTTTTT	CASRDGQTNEKLFF
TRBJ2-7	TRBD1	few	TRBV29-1	TGCAGCGTAAGGACAGGGCGGGACCCGACGGCGGACGAGCAGTACTTC	CSVRTGRDPTADEQYF
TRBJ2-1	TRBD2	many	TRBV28	TGTGCCAGCAGCCTGGGGGGGATAGGCTACAATGAGCAGTTCTTC	CASSLGGIGYNEQFF
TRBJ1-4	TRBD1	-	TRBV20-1	TGCAGTGCTGGGACAGGGGGGAATGAAAAACTGTTTTTT	CSAGTGGNEKLFF
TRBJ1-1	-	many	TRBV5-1	TGCGCCAGCAAGGAAGCCTACGGAACTGAAGCTTTCTTT	CASKEAYGTEAFF
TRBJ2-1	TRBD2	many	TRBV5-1	TGCGCCAGCAGCATACCTCTAGCGGGAGGCGGAGATGAGCAGTTCTTC	CASSIPLAGGGDEQFF
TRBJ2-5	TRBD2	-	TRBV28	TGTGCCAGCAGGGATGGGGGGGTTGGTGAAGAGACCCAGTACTTC	CASRDGGVGEETQYF
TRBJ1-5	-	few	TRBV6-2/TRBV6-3	TGTGCCAGCAGTTACTCGCGGGCTGCTACCAATCAGCCCCAGCATTTT	CASSYSRAATNQPQHF
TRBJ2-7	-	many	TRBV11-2	TGTGCCAGCAGCCCCGTGAAGGGGACCTACGAGCAGTACTTC	CASSPVKGTYEQYF
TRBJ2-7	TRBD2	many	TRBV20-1	TGCAGTGCTAGGGATCCACTAGCGGGATCCTCCTACGAGCAGTACTTC	CSARDPLAGSSYEQYF